This record looks at one T cell receptor (beta chain) sequence and its context. Deletions cut 5 bases from V and 3 bases from J, with 17 bases between. The CDR3 consists of 16 residues. The germline gives CDR1 SGHTA, CDR2 FQGNSA. This sample is part of a study of identical twins. One entry per CDR3 protein, called by TCRdb with MiXCR from the 5' RACE reads. The table lists 400,000 to 500,000 distinct CDR3 sequences, less than 20% of them singletons. The specimen sequenced was naive T cells sorted from blood. The chain couples TRBV7-2 to TRBJ2-1, with D perhaps matching TRBD1 or TRBD2 (6 bases each). The sequence was collected from a man aged 45-65 years in good health. This CDR3 reads CASSLAGGWVYNEQFF. For the CDR3, the DNA is TGTGCCAGCAGCCTGGCCGGGGGCTGGGTCTACAATGAGCAGTTCTTC.